This T cell receptor (beta chain) comes out of a study of CD39 and CD103 CD8 tumor-infiltrating T cells (dated by TCRdb to 2017 to 2018). Regarding the study in general: The repertoire comparisons shown came from four patients: one with an HPV-positive HNSCC, one with an HPV-negative HNSCC, one with ovarian cancer and one with melanoma. Repertoires of CD8 TIL subsets defined by CD103 and CD39 were compared with peripheral memory CD8 T cells by TCRbeta CDR3 deep sequencing.

General conclusions and limits of the study: DP TIL clonotypes were rarely found in blood or uninvolved lymph node, whereas DN TIL clonotypes largely overlapped peripheral memory CD8 repertoires. DP CD8 TILs appeared to be more oligoclonal than DN and SP CD8 TILs and blood memory CD8 T cells, with about 50-90% covered by the top 30 clonotypes.

The sample holds a few counts of this clone. Its antigen target is currently unknown. No quality values exist for individual bases; no much larger clone is one base distant. Genomic DNA was extracted with the DNeasy Blood and Tissue Kit from approximately 10,000 to 100,000 sorted cells per subset. The immunoSEQ service sequenced and mapped the TCRbeta V-J or V-D-J regions, with each sample reaching coverage above 9x. For the original study's pipeline: Analysis was restricted to productive rearrangements exported from the immunoSEQ Analyzer platform, and clonality was assessed using the 500 most abundant clones. Repertoire overlap between populations was quantified with the Morisita-Horn similarity index and the Jaccard index. Morisita-Horn similarity between CD8 T-cell subset TCR repertoires was measured in six or seven cancer patients. This immuneACCESS table, as held by TCRdb, lists in-frame sequences with V and J called but not all clones. Of the missing ones, under half trace to an unresolved V gene in checked studies; the others have no known cause. V and J calls and clone size come straight from that table; D and trimming were deduced from the DNA. A total of some 3,000 clones appear in this sample, around 82% of them only once. The ten largest account for roughly 21% of the sample.

At the junction V is shortened by 7 bases and J by 7 bases, with 23 bases in between. The CDR3 covers 16 residues, taking in both the cysteine and the phenylalanine. Just the 48-base CDR3 DNA is kept, in frame starting at base 1. The germline V gene (reference sequence) supplies CDR1 MNHEY and CDR2 SMNVEV. At the time samples were collected, the patients were not on therapy, although their prior treatments varied from chemotherapy, radiotherapy, surgery and immunotherapy to none at all. Thawed cells were enriched for T lymphocytes with a negative-selection kit, adding EpCAM beads for tumor-infiltrating lymphocytes. CD8 TIL subsets were FACS-sorted as CD3+CD4-CD8+CD45RA- cells split by CD39 and CD103 expression into DN, SP and DP. Tumor specimens were minced and digested with hyaluronidase, collagenase and DNase for 1 h, filtered, Ficoll-enriched and cryopreserved. On a FACSAria II, each population was sorted to 99% purity, and the resulting cell pellets were frozen for TCR sequencing with no culture step.

Rearrangement joined TRBV27 to TRBJ2-1; possibly the D gene is TRBD2, per 7 matching bases. The sequencing input was CD39- CD103- CD8+ T cells sorted from the tumor. Read against the paper, the sample's cell subset or site label means: CD103-CD39- double-negative CD45RA- CD8 T cells. This clonotype originated in a human donor with head and neck squamous cell carcinoma. The CDR3 reads CASTLGGGEGRNEQFF. The nucleotides read TGTGCCAGCACCCTAGGGGGAGGGGAGGGGAGGAATGAGCAGTTCTTC.